This TCR beta chain was identified in a study of blood T cell repertoires in COVID-19 (dated by TCRdb to 2019 to 2021). With respect to the entire study: Samples from collaborators originated in the United States, Italy and Spain and spanned both the acute and convalescent phases of COVID-19. The material from the prospective study consisted of cDNA or gDNA derived from T cells, B-cell-depleted T cells, or PBMCs. Deeply sampled blood TCRbeta repertoires from subjects exposed to, actively infected with, or recovered from COVID-19 were included in the dataset. The repertoires were released in a freely available public database intended as a resource for research on the immune response to SARS-CoV-2. The samples were drawn from the first 160 participants of the ongoing ImmuneRACE study and from more than 1,000 subjects provided by 6 global collaborators. A de-identified subject ID, COVID-19 status, age in years and sex were almost always included in the sample metadata. Where available, HLA class I and class II types were taken from metadata supplied by the sample provider and were not determined by assay-based typing.

As concerns this clone: The clone's antigen remains unknown. Base qualities were left out, and no much larger clone turns up one base away.

What the research found in general, with its limitations: The amount of clinical and demographic metadata varied by source and participant and was provided uncurated.

In the prospective study, participants were about 18 to 89 years old, resided in around 25 geographic areas of the United States, and were enrolled through a virtual design. In the prospective study, cohorts were assigned on the basis of participant-reported clinical history obtained from a screening survey and a study questionnaire. ImmuneRACE Cohort 3 recovered participants were defined by two consecutive negative NP/OP PCR tests, healthcare professional clearance, or symptom resolution. Each participant in the prospective study had whole blood, serum and a nasopharyngeal or oropharyngeal swab collected by mobile phlebotomists. Prospective study participants could optionally give additional blood draws and questionnaires over an approximately 2-month period. Before DNA extraction, blood samples from the prospective study were shipped at room temperature or frozen. TCRbeta CDR3 regions were amplified from genomic DNA by means of the immunoSEQ Assay, a bias-controlled multiplex PCR. Regarding the original processing steps: The number of nucleated cells in each sample was estimated from the amplification of reference gene primers within the assay. To quantify the absolute abundance of each unique TCRbeta CDR3 rearrangement, sequence reads were collapsed and filtered. For each sample, productive Simpson clonality was calculated as the square root of Simpson's diversity index over productive rearrangements. In its TCRdb copy, this immuneACCESS table keeps in-frame sequences only and misses some clones. Where compared with another copy, unresolved V genes explain less than half of these, and the others have no known cause. The D gene and trimming were derived from the DNA, and the V and J assignments and clone size from that table. The sample yields almost 250,000 clones; roughly 89% were counted once. The top ten clonotypes cover about 4% of the sample.

CDR1 and CDR2, looked up from the germline V gene (reference sequence), are SEHNR and FQNEAQ. Its CDR3 holds 14 amino acids, cysteine through phenylalanine. Only the CDR3 region is kept as DNA, spanning 42 bases read in frame from base 1. The junction carries 12 bases between V and J, which are trimmed by 5 bases and 2 bases respectively. The chain is encoded by TRBV7-9 joined to TRBJ1-2; TRBD1 is possibly the D segment (6 matching bases). The sample consisted of PBMCs or T cells enriched from blood (not recorded which). This receptor was identified in a woman aged 25 to 39 who had recovered from COVID-19. The CDR3 protein: CASSPQGNNYGYTF. In nucleotide form, the sequence is TGTGCCAGCAGCCCCCAGGGGAACAACTATGGCTACACCTTC.